Shown below are 5 T cell receptor beta chains from a single sample sequenced in a study of blood T cell repertoires in COVID-19. TCRdb's table, derived via immunoSEQ multiplex PCR, lists solely in-frame clones and lacks some. The table includes roughly 73,000 clones, roughly 70% detected once. The sequenced sample consisted of peripheral blood. The receptors were gathered from a man aged 65 to 85 with acute or convalescent COVID-19.

This clone was seen only a few times. This chain uses TRBV5-1 with TRBJ1-2; D gene unclear. The germline V and J ends were trimmed by 4 bases and 0 bases, with 10 bases remaining between them. Looked up from germline, CDR1 is SGHRS and CDR2 is YFSETQ. This CDR3 comprises 14 residues. The CDR3 sequence: CASSPALTNYGYTF. The CDR3 nucleotides are TGCGCCAGCAGCCCCGCACTAACTAACTATGGCTACACCTTC.

This clone was detected a few times. The chain has TRBV10-3 and TRBJ2-1; 10 bases align to TRBD1. V dropped 6 bases and J dropped 5; count of bases not matched to a gene: 4. This CDR3 is 14 amino acids long. The germline CDR1 and CDR2 sequences are ENHRY and SYGVKD. CDR3: CAIRTGTGDNEQFF. CDR3 DNA sequence: TGTGCCATCAGGACCGGGACAGGGGACAATGAGCAGTTCTTC.

Only a few counts were recorded for this clone. The V call is TRBV19, the J call TRBJ2-5, with 8 nucleotides matching TRBD2. Germline V gene sequence: CDR1 LNHDA, CDR2 SQIVND (reference sequence). The CDR3 is 14 residues long. After removal of 4 bases from V and 5 bases from J, the junction contained 6 bases not matched to a gene. CDR3 DNA: TGTGCCAGTAGTAGAAAAGCGGGAGTGGAGACCCAGTACTTC. Translated: CASSRKAGVETQYF.

The chain employs TRBV29-1 and TRBJ1-2; 8 nucleotides agree with TRBD1. Germline V gene sequence: CDR1 SQVTM, CDR2 ANQGSEA. After removal of 4 bases from V and 4 bases from J, the junction contained 17 bases not matched to a gene. The CDR3 consists of 17 residues. CDR3 DNA: TGCAGCGTTGCGGCAGGGGGCACTTCCCCCCTAGTCTATGGCTACACCTTC. Amino acids: CSVAAGGTSPLVYGYTF.

The chain is built from TRBV10-3 and TRBJ2-1; 7 nucleotides match TRBD2. The V gene's germline CDR1 is ENHRY and CDR2 SYGVKD. V gave up 4 bases and J gave up 8 bases; unmatched junction bases: 14. This CDR3 has 16 amino acids. The CDR3 sequence is CAISGGAGASGDEQFF. CDR3 DNA sequence: TGTGCCATCAGTGGAGGGGCGGGAGCCAGTGGAGATGAGCAGTTCTTC.